Following are 30 T cell receptor beta chains from one sample sequenced in a study of graft-versus-host responses after intestinal transplantation. Measured with immunoSEQ multiplex PCR; TCRdb has only the in-frame clones, and not every one. The repertoire consists of fewer than 150,000 clones, with roughly 92% occurring once and the leading ten covering roughly 0.16%. No antigen is known for these receptors. The sample here was unstimulated CD4+ T cells sorted from spleen or lymph node cells, taken before intestinal transplant. These receptors originate from a human donor who received an intestinal transplant.

V and J are TRBV5-1 and TRBJ2-7; tentative D call: TRBD1 (5 bases). Per the germline V gene, CDR1 is SGHRS and CDR2 is YFSETQ. The CDR3 sequence is 14 residues long. V lost 1 base, J lost 0 bases, and 8 bases lay in between. CDR3 sequence (DNA): TGCGCCAGCAGCTTGACAGGCAGCTCCTACGAGCAGTACTTC. The encoded protein is CASSLTGSSYEQYF.

This rearrangement joins TRBV5-1 to TRBJ2-5; D is perhaps TRBD1 or TRBD2 (5 bases each). There are 14 residues in the CDR3. Trimming removed 0 bases from V and 10 bases from J, with 16 bases in between. CDR1 and CDR2 from the germline V gene are SGHRS and YFSETQ. CDR3: CASSLVTGRVIQYF. In DNA form, the CDR3 reads TGCGCCAGCAGCTTGGTAACGGGACGGGTAATCCAGTACTTC.

CDR3 residues: CASSYRWGSPYEQYF. The CDR3 bases are TGTGCCAGCAGTTATAGGTGGGGGTCCCCCTACGAGCAGTACTTC. The chain joins TRBV6-6 to TRBJ2-7, with D possibly called TRBD1 or TRBD2 (5 bases each). CDR1 is MNHNY, CDR2 SVGAGI, per germline (reference sequence). This CDR3 comprises 15 residues. V lost 3 bases to trimming and J lost 2 bases, with 14 bases between them.

This clone was found a few times. This chain joins TRBV18 and TRBJ1-6; D might be TRBD1 (6 bases). V lost 3 bases and J lost 9, with 15 bases in between. Germline V gene sequence: CDR1 KGHSH, CDR2 LQKENI. The CDR3 runs to 15 residues. The DNA for the CDR3 is TGTGCCAGCTCACCGGGGAACAGGGACTTTTCACCCCTCCACTTT. Residues: CASSPGNRDFSPLHF.

The chain recombines TRBV29-1 with TRBJ2-7, with TRBD1 as a possible D gene (5 bases). The CDR3 sequence is 13 residues long. Trimming pared 7 bases from V and 3 bases from J, leaving 16 bases between. Germline V gene data show CDR1 as SQVTM and CDR2 as ANQGSEA. CDR3 sequence: CSANLGADYEQYF. DNA of the CDR3: TGCAGCGCTAACTTAGGGGCCGACTACGAGCAGTACTTC.

The rearrangement links TRBV2 to TRBJ1-3, with D hard to call. From germline, CDR1 is SNHLY and CDR2 FYNNEI. CDR3 length: 14 residues. V was trimmed by 1 base and J by 3 bases, leaving 7 bases between them. The CDR3 sequence is CASSEGRVGNTIYF. CDR3 bases: TGTGCCAGCAGTGAAGGGAGGGTTGGAAACACCATATATTTT.

This clone was counted once. The chain links TRBV18 to TRBJ1-3; D remains unclear. The CDR3 runs 16 residues. V lost 3 bases, J lost 2 bases, and 14 bases lay in between. CDR1 and CDR2 from the germline V gene are KGHSH and LQKENI. The CDR3 loop is CASSPTLVRAGNTIYF. The CDR3 DNA reads TGTGCCAGCTCACCCACTCTAGTACGGGCTGGAAACACCATATATTTT.

The rearrangement uses TRBV18 and TRBJ1-4; D possibly corresponds to TRBD1 (5 bases). V was clipped by 1 base and J by 7 bases, with 16 bases between them. CDR1 KGHSH and CDR2 LQKENI come from the germline V gene. CDR3 length equals 16 residues. CDR3 sequence reads: CASSPQASGRGEKLFF. The DNA for the CDR3 is TGTGCCAGCTCACCACAAGCCTCGGGGCGAGGTGAAAAACTGTTTTTT.

This clone has a single count. The chain recombines TRBV11-2 with TRBJ2-5, with TRBD2 matching over 7 bases. J lost 3 bases, V lost 5 bases, and 12 bases had no gene match. There are 16 residues in the CDR3. Germline CDR1 reads SGHAT; CDR2 reads FQNNGV. As DNA, the CDR3 is TGTGCCAGCAGCCTGCGTTCTAGCGGATACGAAGAGACCCAGTACTTC. It specifies CASSLRSSGYEETQYF.

This chain links TRBV18 with TRBJ1-1; unclear D gene. Trimming pared 1 base from V and 0 bases from J, leaving 18 bases between. The CDR3 length is 18 residues. CDR1 KGHSH and CDR2 LQKENI come from the germline V gene. DNA of the CDR3: TGTGCCAGCTCACCACGGTCTGTGGAGGGATTCTTGAACACTGAAGCTTTCTTT. As protein: CASSPRSVEGFLNTEAFF.

The chain has TRBV6-5 and TRBJ2-7; 10 positions agree with TRBD1. Germline V CDR1 and CDR2: MNHEY, SVGAGI. J lost 1 base, V lost 4 bases, and 4 bases had no gene match. This CDR3 has 15 amino acids. DNA of the CDR3: TGTGCCAGCAGTTTGACAGGGGGCCTGTCCTACGAGCAGTACTTC. As protein: CASSLTGGLSYEQYF.

V gene TRBV5-6 combines with J gene TRBJ2-7; 7 bases are a match to TRBD1. With 7 bases clipped from V and 1 base from J, the junction kept 8 bases outside the gene matches. Germline CDR1 and CDR2: SGHDT and YYEEEE. There are 14 residues in the CDR3. CDR3 sequence (DNA): TGTGCCAGCTCCAAACAGGGGACATCCTACGAGCAGTACTTC. The encoded protein is CASSKQGTSYEQYF. The whole variable domain, remainder taken from reference TRBV5-6 and TRBJ2-7, is DAGVTQSPTHLIKTRGQQVTLRCSPKSGHDTVSWYQQALGQGPQFIFQYYEEEERQRGNFPDRFSGHQFPNYSSELNVNALLLGDSALYLCASSKQGTSYEQYFGPGTRLTVT.

This chain uses TRBV6-1 with TRBJ1-2, with a weak D call TRBD1 (5 bases). CDR3 length equals 15 residues. The V gene lost 4 bases and the J gene lost 5 bases, with 17 bases spanning the gap. Per germline, CDR1 MNHNS and CDR2 SASEGT. DNA for the CDR3: TGTGCCAGCAGTGTAAGTTCAGGTCAGGGATATGGCTACACCTTC. It specifies CASSVSSGQGYGYTF.

For the CDR3, the DNA is TGTGCCAGCTCACCTCCGACCTCCTACGAGCAGTACTTC. This sequence encodes CASSPPTSYEQYF. The rearrangement uses TRBV18 and TRBJ2-7; no definite D call. Germline CDR1 KGHSH, CDR2 LQKENI. Trimming took 3 bases from V and 0 from J, leaving 6 bases between them. The CDR3 has 13 residues.

V usage is TRBV5-6 and J usage is TRBJ2-5; D is undetermined. Gene TRBJ2-7 matches the end of the DNA better, so the J call may be wrong. Germline CDR1 is SGHDT and CDR2 is YYEEEE. The length of the CDR3 is 14 residues. The CDR3 sequence is CASSLGHPSGEQYF. The CDR3 DNA reads as TGTGCCAGCAGCTTGGGGCACCCTTCGGGCGAGCAGTACTTC.

The rearrangement joins TRBV15 to TRBJ1-1; D not resolved. Trimming left V 3 bases short and J 0 bases short, with 5 bases between. In germline, CDR1 is LNHNV, CDR2 YYDKDF (reference sequence). The CDR3 consists of 13 residues. The CDR3 DNA sequence: TGTGCCACCAGCAGTGGCATGAACACTGAAGCTTTCTTT. Translated: CATSSGMNTEAFF.

The chain has TRBV6-1 and TRBJ1-4; 8 nucleotides agree with TRBD1. Germline CDR1 reads MNHNS; CDR2 reads SASEGT. V trimming: 2 bases; J trimming: 7 bases; junction bases outside the gene matches: 6. This CDR3 contains 15 residues. In DNA, the CDR3 is TGTGCCAGCAGTGAATTCAGGGGGCGTGGTGAAAAACTGTTTTTT. Residues: CASSEFRGRGEKLFF.

CDR3 coding DNA: TGTGCCAGCAGCACCCATGGGGGGGCTGGTGATACGCAGTATTTT. It specifies CASSTHGGAGDTQYF. The chain carries TRBV7-2 and TRBJ2-3, with D perhaps TRBD2 (7 bases). Trimming stripped 5 bases from V and 6 bases from J, with 18 bases between. Germline loops: CDR1 SGHTA, CDR2 FQGNSA. The CDR3 loop spans 15 amino acids.

The chain carries TRBV7-9 and TRBJ2-7; the D gene is possibly TRBD2 (5 bases). The V gene's germline CDR1 is SEHNR and CDR2 FQNEAQ (reference sequence). This CDR3 spans 13 amino acids. The ends were cut back, 1 base at V and 12 bases at J, with 16 bases in the middle. The CDR3 loop is CASSLGMTDLPYF. The DNA of the CDR3 is TGTGCCAGCAGCTTAGGGATGACGGACTTGCCGTACTTC.

The chain joins TRBV2 to TRBJ2-2, with 10 bases aligning to TRBD2. Germline values: CDR1 SNHLY, CDR2 FYNNEI. Trimming cost V 7 bases and J 8 bases; bases outside gene matches: 16. There are 17 residues in the CDR3. The CDR3 is CASTLSGGRTYTGELFF. CDR3 DNA: TGTGCCAGCACCCTTAGCGGGGGGAGAACTTATACGGGGGAGCTGTTTTTT.

This chain connects TRBV6-5 to TRBJ2-2; the D gene is possibly TRBD2 (5 bases). The V gene lost 2 bases and the J gene lost 8 bases, with 12 bases spanning the gap. CDR3 size: 14 residues. The germline CDR1 and CDR2 sequences are MNHEY and SVGAGI. The CDR3 DNA follows: TGTGCCAGCAGTTACACCACTAGAACTGGGGAGCTGTTTTTT. It codes for CASSYTTRTGELFF.

The chain joins TRBV6-1 to TRBJ2-1, with TRBD1 as a possible D gene (6 bases). The V gene's germline CDR1 is MNHNS and CDR2 SASEGT. This CDR3 is built from 15 residues. V shed 6 bases and J shed 4 bases, with 16 bases lying between them. CDR3 sequence reads: CASRSRQDVYNEQFF. In DNA, the CDR3 is TGTGCCAGCAGGTCCAGACAGGACGTGTACAATGAGCAGTTCTTC.

This chain links TRBV7-9 with TRBJ1-2, with D hard to call. Germline V gene data show CDR1 as SEHNR and CDR2 as FQNEAQ (reference sequence). This CDR3 has 12 residues. V was trimmed by 4 bases and J by 5 bases, leaving 8 bases between them. The CDR3 DNA is TGTGCCAGCAGCTCCGGGCTATATGGCTACACCTTC. It yields the protein CASSSGLYGYTF.

This chain joins TRBV15 and TRBJ2-5; no clear D. CDR1 is LNHNV, CDR2 YYDKDF, per germline (reference sequence). V lost 0 bases to trimming and J lost 4 bases, with 6 bases between them. This CDR3 has 13 amino acids. For the CDR3, the DNA is TGTGCCACCAGCAGAGATTCTATAGAGACCCAGTACTTC. Amino acids: CATSRDSIETQYF.

The chain uses TRBV19 and TRBJ1-6, with 7 positions matching TRBD1. V lost 10 bases to trimming and J lost 5 bases; unmatched junction nucleotides: 8. This CDR3 region has 14 residues. CDR1 LNHDA and CDR2 SQIVND come from the germline V gene (reference sequence). The CDR3 here is CATRQGTHNSPLHF. The DNA of the CDR3 is TGTGCCACAAGACAGGGAACCCATAATTCACCCCTCCACTTT.

V usage is TRBV15 and J usage is TRBJ1-1, with 7 bases identical to TRBD1. Germline values: CDR1 LNHNV, CDR2 YYDKDF (reference sequence). V gave up 0 bases and J gave up 5 bases; unmatched junction bases: 6. The CDR3 extends over 15 amino acids. The CDR3 sequence is CATSRDLDRSTEAFF. CDR3 DNA: TGTGCCACCAGCAGAGATTTGGACAGGTCGACTGAAGCTTTCTTT.

Only one count was recorded for this clone. The V gene is TRBV6-5, the J gene TRBJ1-2; D might be TRBD1 (6 bases). V was cut by 10 bases and J by 0 bases, with 15 bases left in between. Germline V lookup: CDR1 MNHEY, CDR2 SVGAGI. The CDR3 sequence is 14 residues long. CDR3 in amino acids: CATYRDTANYGYTF. The CDR3, as DNA: TGTGCCACATACCGGGACACCGCTAACTATGGCTACACCTTC.

The rearrangement links TRBV29-1 to TRBJ1-5; D unresolved. V lost 7 bases to trimming and J lost 2 bases, with 24 bases between them. CDR1 and CDR2 (germline): SQVTM, ANQGSEA. CDR3 length: 17 residues. The CDR3 region has the DNA TGCAGCGGGGTAAAACCCGTGGTCAGCGTCGGCAATCAGCCCCAGCATTTT. Protein: CSGVKPVVSVGNQPQHF.

The genes are TRBV18 and TRBJ1-1; D gene ambiguous. The CDR3 loop spans 15 amino acids. The germline V and J ends were trimmed by 5 bases and 1 base, with 14 bases remaining between them. Germline values: CDR1 KGHSH, CDR2 LQKENI. The CDR3 nucleotides read TGTGCCAGCTCATTACCAGGAATCTCGAACACTGAAGCTTTCTTT. The encoded protein is CASSLPGISNTEAFF.

The chain combines TRBV10-3 with TRBJ1-3; TRBD1 matches at 8 bases. The CDR3 length is 16 residues. The germline CDR1 and CDR2 sequences are ENHRY and SYGVKD. The trim removed 5 bases at V and 0 bases at J, leaving 6 bases unmatched. CDR3 sequence (DNA): TGTGCCATCAGTCCGGGACAGGACCACTCTGGAAACACCATATATTTT. Amino acids: CAISPGQDHSGNTIYF.